This TCR beta chain stems from a study of human thymus T cells. The study used thymus tissue resected during corrective heart surgery. The repertoire was sequenced with immunoSEQ multiplex PCR; TCRdb's copy has only in-frame clones and lacks some. This repertoire shows under 150,000 clones, around 96% found once; its top ten account for around 0.025%. The V gene's germline CDR1 is WSHSY and CDR2 SAAADI. The V and J ends lost 4 bases and 9 bases, in that order; junction bases with no gene match: 11. The CDR3 runs 16 residues. The specimen was thymus tissue. V gene TRBV10-2 combines with J gene TRBJ1-6; 8 nucleotides line up with TRBD1. The sequence derives from a boy under two years old with a congenital heart defect but otherwise immunologically healthy. The CDR3: CASSGNPGGRGSPLHF. As DNA, the CDR3 is TGCGCCAGCAGTGGAAACCCAGGGGGCAGAGGTTCACCCCTCCACTTT.